Shown below are 32 T cell receptor beta chains from a single sample sequenced in a study of blood T cell repertoires in COVID-19. TCRdb's copy holds only in-frame clones and misses some; the assay was immunoSEQ multiplex PCR. This table holds fewer than 200,000 clones, around 88% found once. The sample comprised PBMCs or T cells enriched from blood (not recorded which). These receptors all stem from a woman in her forties or fifties in a cohort exposed to, infected with or recovered from COVID-19 (not recorded which).

V is TRBV7-9 and J is TRBJ2-1, with 8 bases that match TRBD2. The CDR3 is 18 amino acids. Germline CDR1 is SEHNR and CDR2 is FQNEAQ (reference sequence). Trimming took 5 bases from V and 2 from J; bases not matched to a gene: 14. The CDR3 DNA reads TGTGCCAGCAGCCCAGTCGCGGCGGGGGGATTTACCTACAATGAGCAGTTCTTC. It codes for CASSPVAAGGFTYNEQFF.

The rearrangement joins TRBV9 to TRBJ2-2; 8 bases align to TRBD1. The V gene end was trimmed by 8 bases and the J gene end by 7 bases; junction bases not matched to a gene: 10. CDR3 size: 14 residues. Germline values: CDR1 SGDLS, CDR2 YYNGEE. The CDR3 region is CASASGGAIGELFF. In DNA form, the CDR3 reads TGTGCCAGTGCTTCAGGGGGCGCGATCGGGGAGCTGTTTTTT.

The chain is built from TRBV5-1 and TRBJ1-1, with D possibly matching TRBD1 (6 bases). The germline V gene has CDR1 SGHRS and CDR2 YFSETQ. This CDR3 has 13 amino acids. V was trimmed by 3 bases and J by 6 bases, leaving 12 bases between them. Here the CDR3 DNA reads TGCGCCAGCAGCTATCGGGGGGCGGCTGAAGCTTTCTTT. Protein product: CASSYRGAAEAFF. The entire variable domain, with the rest obtained from reference TRBV5-1 and TRBJ1-1, is as follows: KAGVTQTPRYLIKTRGQQVTLSCSPISGHRSVSWYQQTPGQGLQFLFEYFSETQRNKGNFPGRFSGRQFSNSRSEMNVSTLELGDSALYLCASSYRGAAEAFFGQGTRLTVV.

The V call is TRBV5-1, the J call TRBJ1-4; 8 positions match TRBD1. Losses at the gene ends were 0 bases for V and 7 bases for J; bases not matched to a gene: 11. Germline assignment: CDR1 SGHRS and CDR2 YFSETQ. There are 17 residues in the CDR3. CDR3 coding DNA: TGCGCCAGCAGCTTGGCCGAGGCAGGGGGCTTAGGTGAAAAACTGTTTTTT. It is translated as CASSLAEAGGLGEKLFF. Using reference TRBV5-1 and TRBJ1-4 for the parts outside the CDR3, the full variable domain is KAGVTQTPRYLIKTRGQQVTLSCSPISGHRSVSWYQQTPGQGLQFLFEYFSETQRNKGNFPGRFSGRQFSNSRSEMNVSTLELGDSALYLCASSLAEAGGLGEKLFFGSGTQLSVL.

The V call is TRBV11-2, the J call TRBJ2-6; a weak D match, TRBD2 (7 bases). The CDR3 is 17 residues long. The ends were cut back, 1 base at V and 0 bases at J, with 10 bases in the middle. The germline V gene encodes CDR1 SGHAT and CDR2 FQNNGV. The CDR3 spells CASSLVRGGSGANVLTF. DNA for the CDR3: TGTGCCAGCAGCTTAGTTAGGGGGGGCTCTGGGGCCAACGTCCTGACTTTC.

The chain is built from TRBV3-1 (or the pseudogene TRBV3-2) and TRBJ2-2; D gene uncertain. The CDR3 has 14 amino acids. V lost 0 bases to trimming and J lost 11 bases, with 13 bases between them. Germline lookup yields CDR1 LGHDT and CDR2 YNNKEL (reference sequence). In DNA, the CDR3 is TGTGCCAGCAGCCAAGAAGTAAGGAGAAGCGAGCTGTTTTTT. It translates to CASSQEVRRSELFF.

This chain uses TRBV13 with TRBJ1-2, with 9 bases lining up with TRBD1. The V and J ends lost 2 bases and 3 bases, in that order; junction bases with no gene match: 4. The CDR3 length is 15 residues. Germline V lookup: CDR1 PRHDT, CDR2 FYEKMQ (reference sequence). In DNA, the CDR3 is TGTGCCAGCAGCTTAATAGGACAGGGGCACTATGGCTACACCTTC. It is translated as CASSLIGQGHYGYTF.

This clone has a handful of counts. The chain has TRBV19 and TRBJ1-3; possibly TRBD1 for D (6 bases). The CDR3 is 15 amino acids. Germline V gives CDR1 LNHDA, CDR2 SQIVND (reference sequence). The germline V and J ends were trimmed by 8 bases and 0 bases, with 14 bases remaining between them. The CDR3 sequence is CASLRTVNSGNTIYF. CDR3 nucleotides: TGTGCCAGTCTGCGGACAGTTAACTCTGGAAACACCATATATTTT.

This sequence joins TRBV19 and TRBJ2-3, with 7 bases lining up with TRBD2. This CDR3 has 16 amino acids. Unmatched junction bases numbered 8, after V lost 3 bases and J lost 2 bases. Germline CDR1 and CDR2: LNHDA and SQIVND (reference sequence). CDR3 DNA: TGTGCCAGTAGTATTCGGAGCGGGACCGCCACAGATACGCAGTATTTT. Translating it yields CASSIRSGTATDTQYF.

The chain has TRBV9 and TRBJ1-3; a possible D gene is TRBD1 (5 bases). This CDR3 spans 15 amino acids. Per germline, CDR1 SGDLS and CDR2 YYNGEE. The germline V and J ends were trimmed by 6 bases and 4 bases, with 17 bases remaining between them. CDR3 region: CASTPHAGRGNTIYF. DNA for the CDR3: TGTGCCAGCACCCCCCACGCGGGGCGGGGAAACACCATATATTTT. The full variable domain, rest sourced from reference TRBV9 and TRBJ1-3, is DSGVTQTPKHLITATGQRVTLRCSPRSGDLSVYWYQQSLDQGLQFLIQYYNGEERAKGNILERFSAQQFPDLHSELNLSSLELGDSALYFCASTPHAGRGNTIYFGEGSWLTVV.

The rearrangement joins TRBV11-2 to TRBJ1-1; the D gene is possibly TRBD1 (6 bases). The germline V gene encodes CDR1 SGHAT and CDR2 FQNNGV. V shed 5 bases and J shed 2 bases, with 15 bases lying between them. The CDR3 is 15 residues long. The CDR3 DNA follows: TGTGCCAGCAGCCCCATAGGGGGATATAACACTGAAGCTTTCTTT. Translated, it gives CASSPIGGYNTEAFF.

The V and J genes are TRBV7-9 and TRBJ1-1, with D possibly TRBD1 on 6 matching bases. V shed 2 bases and J shed 4 bases, with 17 bases lying between them. Germline V gene lookup returns CDR1 SEHNR and CDR2 FQNEAQ (reference sequence). This CDR3 is built from 16 residues. CDR3 DNA sequence: TGTGCCAGCAGCTTAAATTCGCGGGGGGCTCGCACTGAAGCTTTCTTT. This gives the protein CASSLNSRGARTEAFF. The variable domain in full, completed from reference TRBV7-9 and TRBJ1-1, reads DTGVSQNPRHKITKRGQNVTFRCDPISEHNRLYWYRQTLGQGPEFLTYFQNEAQLEKSRLLSDRFSAERPKGSFSTLEIQRTEQGDSAMYLCASSLNSRGARTEAFFGQGTRLTVV.

This rearrangement joins TRBV10-3 to TRBJ1-5; 7 bases map to TRBD1. CDR1 ENHRY and CDR2 SYGVKD come from the germline V gene. The CDR3 length is 13 residues. The ends lost 6 bases at V and 7 bases at J; junction bases unmatched: 6. The DNA for the CDR3 is TGTGCCATCAGCACCTACAGGGGCCAGCCCCAGCATTTT. It is translated as CAISTYRGQPQHF.

The chain links TRBV27 to TRBJ1-4, with TRBD1 matching 9 bases. The CDR3 is 17 amino acids. Trimming at V came to 6 bases and at J to 8 bases, leaving 16 bases not matched to a gene. Germline-derived CDR1 and CDR2 are MNHEY and SMNVEV (reference sequence). CDR3 loop: CASSTGTGKFSREKLFF. The CDR3 coding sequence is TGTGCCAGCAGCACCGGGACAGGGAAGTTTAGCAGGGAAAAACTGTTTTTT.

This chain uses TRBV13 with TRBJ1-2, with 8 bases that match TRBD1. Germline V gene data show CDR1 as PRHDT and CDR2 as FYEKMQ (reference sequence). The CDR3 is 13 amino acids. J lost 4 bases, V lost 3 bases, and 1 base had no gene match. CDR3 nucleotide sequence: TGTGCCAGCAGCTTCACAGGGGGCTATGGCTACACCTTC. This sequence encodes CASSFTGGYGYTF. Complete variable domain (other parts from reference TRBV13 and TRBJ1-2): AAGVIQSPRHLIKEKRETATLKCYPIPRHDTVYWYQQGPGQDPQFLISFYEKMQSDKGSIPDRFSAQQFSDYHSELNMSSLELGDSALYFCASSFTGGYGYTFGSGTRLTVV.

This clone was detected a few times. The J gene is TRBJ1-1, the V gene TRBV13; weak D call: TRBD1 (6 bases). The V gene lost 0 bases and the J gene lost 6 bases, with 8 bases spanning the gap. This CDR3 is 13 amino acids long. Germline V gene lookup returns CDR1 PRHDT and CDR2 FYEKMQ (reference sequence). The CDR3 bases are TGTGCCAGCAGCTTAGGCAAGGGGGCTGAAGCTTTCTTT. It translates to CASSLGKGAEAFF.

CDR3 nucleotide sequence: TGTGCCAGCAGCATGGGACAGGGGTTGACTGAAGCTTTCTTT. As protein: CASSMGQGLTEAFF. The chain recombines TRBV13 with TRBJ1-1, with 10 bases lining up with TRBD1. V gave up 5 bases and J gave up 5 bases; unmatched junction bases: 5. This CDR3 is 14 amino acids long. Germline lookup yields CDR1 PRHDT and CDR2 FYEKMQ (reference sequence).

The rearrangement uses TRBV19 and TRBJ1-1; D gene ambiguous. V was trimmed by 7 bases and J by 7 bases, leaving 13 bases between them. CDR3 size: 12 residues. Germline values: CDR1 LNHDA, CDR2 SQIVND (reference sequence). This chain's CDR3 is CASIDSWSEAFF. DNA of the CDR3: TGTGCCAGTATCGATTCCTGGAGTGAAGCTTTCTTT.

This chain links TRBV28 with TRBJ1-6; TRBD1 aligns across 8 bases. V gave up 5 bases and J gave up 7 bases; unmatched junction bases: 7. The CDR3 sequence is 15 residues long. The V gene's germline CDR1 is MDHEN and CDR2 SYDVKM. The CDR3 coding sequence is TGTGCCAGCAGTCCCGGGGACAGGAAAAATTCACCCCTCCACTTT. Amino acid sequence: CASSPGDRKNSPLHF.

The chain links TRBV7-3 to TRBJ2-5; 9 bases line up with TRBD1. V was clipped by 2 bases and J by 5 bases; unmatched bases: 9. The CDR3 is 16 amino acids. Germline V gives CDR1 SGHTA, CDR2 FQGTGA. CDR3 amino acids: CASSLVGQGSGETQYF. In DNA form, the CDR3 reads TGTGCCAGCAGCTTAGTCGGACAGGGGAGCGGGGAGACCCAGTACTTC.

This clone was observed a handful of times. V is TRBV10-2 and J is TRBJ1-5; TRBD1 matches 9 bases. Germline trimming cut 9 bases from V and 2 bases from J; bases unmatched to any gene: 5. The CDR3 extends over 14 amino acids. Germline V CDR1 and CDR2: WSHSY, SAAADI. The CDR3 DNA sequence: TGCGCCAGTACAGGGGGCTTAGGCAATCAGCCCCAGCATTTT. Its protein product is CASTGGLGNQPQHF.

V is TRBV7-3 and J is TRBJ2-1, with a tentative D call TRBD2 (6 bases). The CDR3 length is 15 residues. The V gene lost 5 bases and the J gene lost 4 bases, with 15 bases spanning the gap. Germline CDR1 is SGHTA and CDR2 is FQGTGA. CDR3 protein: CASSPGVGPYNEQFF. In DNA, the CDR3 is TGTGCCAGCAGCCCGGGAGTGGGTCCTTACAATGAGCAGTTCTTC.

V is TRBV4-3 and J is TRBJ2-1; TRBD2 matches 9 bases. With V trimmed by 0 bases and J by 6 bases, 6 bases remained unmatched. Germline V gene lookup returns CDR1 LGHNA and CDR2 YSLEER. The CDR3 spans 16 residues. Here the CDR3 DNA reads TGCGCCAGCAGCCAAGAACTTGCGGGGGGGCGCAATGAGCAGTTCTTC. Its translation is CASSQELAGGRNEQFF.

The V and J genes are TRBV2 and TRBJ2-1, with TRBD2 matching 7 bases. The CDR3 is 14 amino acids. Germline values: CDR1 SNHLY, CDR2 FYNNEI. Losses at the gene ends were 11 bases for V and 3 bases for J; bases not matched to a gene: 10. The CDR3 nucleotides read TGTGCCGGGGGATGGGAGGGAGTCTACAATGAGCAGTTCTTC. Translated, it gives CAGGWEGVYNEQFF.

The genes are TRBV23-1 and TRBJ2-5; maybe TRBD2 (7 bases). TRBV23-1 is treated as an ORF (open reading frame) with a function not yet certain. There are 19 residues in the CDR3. V was pared by 7 bases and J by 2 bases, with 29 bases between. The CDR3 loop reads CASNKSWVKRDKDQETQYF. The DNA for the CDR3 is TGCGCCAGCAACAAATCCTGGGTGAAGCGGGACAAGGATCAAGAGACCCAGTACTTC.

The chain's CDR3 is CSVEVMRPKQFF. The CDR3 nucleotides are TGCAGCGTTGAAGTCATGCGTCCCAAGCAGTTCTTC. The V and J genes are TRBV29-1 and TRBJ2-1; D gene uncertain. V was trimmed by 1 base and J by 11 bases, leaving 12 bases between them. In germline, CDR1 is SQVTM, CDR2 ANQGSEA. This CDR3 region has 12 residues.

V and J are TRBV10-1 and TRBJ1-2; D is possibly TRBD1 (6 bases). CDR1 and CDR2 (germline): WNHNN, SYGVQD (reference sequence). This CDR3 contains 18 residues. The V gene lost 7 bases and the J gene lost 5 bases, with 29 bases spanning the gap. CDR3 sequence: CASTHWSRGFEPQYGYTF. As DNA, the CDR3 is TGCGCCAGCACTCACTGGAGCAGGGGATTTGAACCCCAATATGGCTACACCTTC.

This clone has more than one count but fewer than ten. The CDR3 coding sequence is TGTGCCAGCAGCTTACTAGCGAACAATGAGCAGTTCTTC. The encoded protein is CASSLLANNEQFF. The V gene is TRBV7-6, the J gene TRBJ2-1; possible D gene TRBD2, 6 bases. The CDR3 runs to 13 residues. Trimming stripped 2 bases from V and 5 bases from J, with 7 bases between. Germline CDR1 reads SGHVS; CDR2 reads FNYEAQ.

The genes are TRBV6-5 and TRBJ1-2; 7 positions agree with TRBD1. The germline CDR1 and CDR2 sequences are MNHEY and SVGAGI. This CDR3 spans 12 amino acids. V was pared by 5 bases and J by 8 bases, with 5 bases of the junction left unmatched. CDR3 amino acids: CASSTDRAGYTF. The CDR3 coding sequence is TGTGCCAGCAGTACTGACAGGGCCGGCTACACCTTC.

The chain is built from TRBV3-1 (or the pseudogene TRBV3-2) and TRBJ1-3, with a weak D call TRBD1 (6 bases). This CDR3 region has 16 residues. With 1 base removed from V and 3 bases from J, the gap between germline ends came to 13 bases. Germline-derived CDR1 and CDR2 are LGHDT and YNNKEL (reference sequence). The CDR3 nucleotides are TGTGCCAGCAGCCAAGTCCTGGGGGCCGGTGGAAACACCATATATTTT. Its translation: CASSQVLGAGGNTIYF.

This clone was picked up a small number of times. The chain links TRBV7-9 to TRBJ1-1, with a weak D call TRBD1 (5 bases). The ends were cut back, 5 bases at V and 1 base at J, with 11 bases in the middle. Germline V gene sequence: CDR1 SEHNR, CDR2 FQNEAQ (reference sequence). The CDR3 sequence is 14 residues long. DNA for the CDR3: TGTGCCAGCAGCCCGACAGCCGGGAACACTGAAGCTTTCTTT. This encodes CASSPTAGNTEAFF.

The rearrangement links TRBV5-1 to TRBJ2-3; D remains ambiguous. The CDR3 runs to 14 residues. Trimming cost V 4 bases and J 4 bases, with 13 bases left between them. Germline CDR1 reads SGHRS; CDR2 reads YFSETQ. Here the CDR3 reads CASSTPSSADTQYF. DNA for the CDR3: TGCGCCAGCAGCACCCCCTCCTCGGCAGATACGCAGTATTTT.